This T cell receptor beta chain is from a study of T cell repertoires in cytomegalovirus infection. For the study at large: Based on public TCR beta signatures, there were indications of CMV infection and of a matching HLA type. Study-level results: HLA-C-restricted CMV-specific TCR beta clonotypes prevailed in the ex vivo response.

The trim removed 3 bases at V and 3 bases at J, leaving 1 base unmatched. CDR1 is SGHAT and CDR2 is FQNNGV in the germline V gene. The CDR3 contains 13 residues. TCRdb recomputed calls from the reads with MiXCR, one row per CDR3 protein. Altogether some 350,000 distinct CDR3 sequences are present, roughly a third being singletons, with the ten largest covering less than 15%. This clonotype came up a few times. The antigen is undetermined. The source of this sequence is a human donor in good health (CMV status not recorded). Some clones in this sample may be carry-over from other donors' samples. This specimen consisted of cultured PBMCs, obtained from culture after CMV antigen stimulation. The chain links TRBV11-2 to TRBJ2-5, with 7 nucleotides matching TRBD1. CDR3 sequence: CASSFTGEETQYF. The CDR3 nucleotides are TGTGCCAGCAGCTTCACAGGGGAAGAGACCCAGTACTTC.